Below are 5 T cell receptor beta chains sequenced from a single sample in a study of T cell responses to AZD1222 COVID-19 vaccine. Clones were sequenced by immunoSEQ multiplex PCR, and TCRdb holds only the in-frame ones, with some missing. The sample carries roughly 120,000 clones, around 94% recorded once. The sequencing here drew on peripheral blood, taken on day 0 of AZD1222 vaccination. These TCRs come from an adult in good health.

The chain combines TRBV2 with TRBJ2-7; 10 positions match TRBD1. V lost 4 bases, J lost 5 bases, and 5 bases stayed unmatched. This CDR3 region has 14 residues. CDR1 SNHLY and CDR2 FYNNEI come from the germline V gene. CDR3 region: CASSGQGAVHEQYF. CDR3 sequence (DNA): TGTGCCAGCAGTGGACAGGGGGCGGTTCACGAGCAGTACTTC.

This chain links TRBV4-2 with TRBJ2-4; 7 bases are shared with TRBD2. J was trimmed by 0 bases and V by 0 bases; bases with no gene match: 11. This CDR3 region has 19 residues. Germline V gene data show CDR1 as LGHNA and CDR2 as YNFKEQ. The CDR3 loop reads CASSQDPGSGILAKNIQYF. The CDR3 coding sequence is TGTGCCAGCAGCCAAGACCCGGGAAGCGGGATACTAGCCAAAAACATTCAGTACTTC.

This chain connects TRBV4-1 to TRBJ2-1; 9 nucleotides align to TRBD2. Germline V gene data show CDR1 as MGHRA and CDR2 as YSYEKL. V lost 7 bases and J lost 12; bases outside the gene matches: 16. This CDR3 has 15 residues. The CDR3 reads CASTSTGTSRLGQFF. CDR3 nucleotides: TGCGCCAGCACCTCAACCGGGACTAGCAGATTAGGGCAGTTCTTC.

In its sample, this clone was seen once. J is TRBJ1-5 and V is TRBV20-1; D gene unclear. V gave up 6 bases and J gave up 5 bases, with 5 bases separating them. Looked up from germline, CDR1 is DFQATT and CDR2 is SNEGSKA (reference sequence). This CDR3 spans 10 amino acids. CDR3: CSAGYQPQHF. The DNA for the CDR3 is TGCAGTGCCGGTTATCAGCCCCAGCATTTT.

The CDR3 spells CASSNKPGPQPQHF. As DNA, the CDR3 is TGTGCCAGCAGTAATAAACCGGGACCGCAGCCCCAGCATTTT. V gene TRBV5-5 combines with J gene TRBJ1-5; weak D call: TRBD1 (5 bases). Germline V CDR1 and CDR2: SGHKS, YYEKEE (reference sequence). There are 14 residues in the CDR3. Trimming removed 5 bases at V and 7 bases at J, with 16 bases between.